This TCR beta chain was identified in a study of blood T cell repertoires in COVID-19. About the research overall: The origin of the acute and convalescent COVID-19 samples was the United States, Italy and Spain. Nucleic acid was either cDNA or gDNA, and it came from T cells, B-cell-depleted T cells, or PBMCs.

CDR1 is MNHEY and CDR2 is SVGAGI in the germline V gene. The CDR3 length is 15 residues. After removal of 5 bases from V and 4 bases from J, the junction contained 4 bases not matched to a gene. Generated by immunoSEQ multiplex PCR, the TCRdb table keeps only in-frame clones and is missing some. The sample lists around 100,000 clones, around four fifths seen once, with about 5% in the top ten. The chain is built from TRBV6-5 and TRBJ1-6, with 8 bases aligning to TRBD1. This sequence originates from a man between 60 and 75 years old with acute or convalescent COVID-19. Sequencing used peripheral blood. In DNA form, the CDR3 reads TGTGCCAGCAGTCCTGGACAGGGTTATAATTCACCCCTCCACTTT. It specifies CASSPGQGYNSPLHF.